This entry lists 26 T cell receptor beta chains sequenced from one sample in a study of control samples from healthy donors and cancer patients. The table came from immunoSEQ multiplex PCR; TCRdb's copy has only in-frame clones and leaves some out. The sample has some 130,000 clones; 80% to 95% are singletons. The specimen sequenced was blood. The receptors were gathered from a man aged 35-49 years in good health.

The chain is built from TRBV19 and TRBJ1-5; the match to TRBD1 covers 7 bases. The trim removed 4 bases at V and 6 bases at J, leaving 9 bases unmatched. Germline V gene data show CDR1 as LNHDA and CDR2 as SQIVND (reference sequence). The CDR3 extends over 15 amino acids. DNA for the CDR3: TGTGCCAGTAGTACCCCAGGGGGGGATAGTCAGCCCCAGCATTTT. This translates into CASSTPGGDSQPQHF. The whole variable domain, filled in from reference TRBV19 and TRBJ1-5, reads DGGITQSPKYLFRKEGQNVTLSCEQNLNHDAMYWYRQDPGQGLRLIYYSQIVNDFQKGDIAEGYSVSREKKESFPLTVTSAQKNPTAFYLCASSTPGGDSQPQHFGDGTRLSIL.

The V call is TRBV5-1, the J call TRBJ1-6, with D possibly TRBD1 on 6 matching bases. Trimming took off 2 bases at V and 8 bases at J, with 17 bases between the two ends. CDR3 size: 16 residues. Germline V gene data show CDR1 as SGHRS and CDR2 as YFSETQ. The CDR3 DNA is TGCGCCAGCAGCTTCTTTTTAGCAGGGGATGATTCACCCCTCCACTTT. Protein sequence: CASSFFLAGDDSPLHF.

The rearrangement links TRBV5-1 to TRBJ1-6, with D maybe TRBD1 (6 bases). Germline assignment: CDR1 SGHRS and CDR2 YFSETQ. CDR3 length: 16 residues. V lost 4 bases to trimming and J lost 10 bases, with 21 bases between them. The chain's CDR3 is CASSQKQGHNGSPLHF. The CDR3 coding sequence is TGCGCCAGCAGCCAAAAACAGGGACACAATGGATCACCCCTCCACTTT.

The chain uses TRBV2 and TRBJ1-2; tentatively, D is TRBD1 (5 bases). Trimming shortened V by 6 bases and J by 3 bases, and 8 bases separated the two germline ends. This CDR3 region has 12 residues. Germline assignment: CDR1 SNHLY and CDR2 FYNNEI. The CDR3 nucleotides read TGTGCCAGCAGGGAGACAGACTATGGCTACACCTTC. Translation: CASRETDYGYTF.

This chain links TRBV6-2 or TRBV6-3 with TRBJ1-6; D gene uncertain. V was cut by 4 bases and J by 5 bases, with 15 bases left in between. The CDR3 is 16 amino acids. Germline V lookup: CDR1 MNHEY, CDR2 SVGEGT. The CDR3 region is CASSFSPPGHNSPLHF. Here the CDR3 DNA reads TGTGCCAGCAGTTTTAGTCCCCCCGGCCATAATTCACCCCTCCACTTT.

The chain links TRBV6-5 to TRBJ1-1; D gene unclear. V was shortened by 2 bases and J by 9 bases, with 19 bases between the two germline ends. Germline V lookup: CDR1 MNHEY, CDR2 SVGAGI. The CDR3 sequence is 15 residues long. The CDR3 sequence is CASSYEGATPLKAFF. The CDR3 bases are TGTGCCAGCAGTTACGAAGGAGCCACTCCGCTGAAAGCTTTCTTT.

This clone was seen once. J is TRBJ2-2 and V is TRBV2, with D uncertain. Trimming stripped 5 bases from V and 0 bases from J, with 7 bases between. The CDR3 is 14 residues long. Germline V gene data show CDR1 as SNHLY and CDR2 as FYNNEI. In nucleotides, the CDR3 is TGTGCCAGCAGTCGGAGCGCGAACACCGGGGAGCTGTTTTTT. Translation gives CASSRSANTGELFF.

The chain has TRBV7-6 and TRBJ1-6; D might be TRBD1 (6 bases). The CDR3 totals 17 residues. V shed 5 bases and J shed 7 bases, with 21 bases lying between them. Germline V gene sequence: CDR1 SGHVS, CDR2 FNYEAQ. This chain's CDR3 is CASSTYGGSLSNSPLHF. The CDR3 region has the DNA TGTGCCAGCAGCACTTATGGGGGCTCCTTGTCCAATTCACCCCTCCACTTT.

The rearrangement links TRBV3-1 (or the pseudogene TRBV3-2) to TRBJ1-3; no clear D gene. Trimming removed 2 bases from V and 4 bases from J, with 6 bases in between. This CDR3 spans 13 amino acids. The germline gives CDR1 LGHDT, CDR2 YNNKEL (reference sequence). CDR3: CASSQPAGNTIYF. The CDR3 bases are TGTGCCAGCAGCCAACCAGCGGGAAACACCATATATTTT.

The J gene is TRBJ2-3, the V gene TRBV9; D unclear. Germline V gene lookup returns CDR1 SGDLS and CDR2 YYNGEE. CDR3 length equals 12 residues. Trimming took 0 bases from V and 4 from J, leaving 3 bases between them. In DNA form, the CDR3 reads TGTGCCAGCAGCGTAGACCCAGATACGCAGTATTTT. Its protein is CASSVDPDTQYF. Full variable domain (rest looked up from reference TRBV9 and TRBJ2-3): DSGVTQTPKHLITATGQRVTLRCSPRSGDLSVYWYQQSLDQGLQFLIQYYNGEERAKGNILERFSAQQFPDLHSELNLSSLELGDSALYFCASSVDPDTQYFGPGTRLTVL.

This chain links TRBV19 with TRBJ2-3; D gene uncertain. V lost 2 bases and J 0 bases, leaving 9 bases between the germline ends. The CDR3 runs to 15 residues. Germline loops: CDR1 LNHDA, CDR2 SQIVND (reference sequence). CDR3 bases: TGTGCCAGTAGTATAAAACTCGTAAGCACAGATACGCAGTATTTT. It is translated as CASSIKLVSTDTQYF.

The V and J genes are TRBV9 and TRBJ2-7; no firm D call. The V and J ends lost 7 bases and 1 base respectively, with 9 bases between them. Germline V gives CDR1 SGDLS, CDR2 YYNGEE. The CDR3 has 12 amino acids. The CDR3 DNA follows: TGTGCCAGCGGGCGAGGTTCCTACGAGCAGTACTTC. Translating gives CASGRGSYEQYF.

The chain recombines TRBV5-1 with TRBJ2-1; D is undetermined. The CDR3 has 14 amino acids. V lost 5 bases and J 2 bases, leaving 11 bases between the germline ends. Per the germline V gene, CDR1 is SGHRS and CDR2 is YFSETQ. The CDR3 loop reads CASSAGPAYNEQFF. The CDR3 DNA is TGCGCCAGCAGTGCCGGGCCCGCCTACAATGAGCAGTTCTTC.

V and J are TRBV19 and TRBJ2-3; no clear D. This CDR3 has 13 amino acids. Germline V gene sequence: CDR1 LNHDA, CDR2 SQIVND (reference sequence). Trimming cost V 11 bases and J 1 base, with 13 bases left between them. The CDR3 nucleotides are TGTGCCTCGAGAACGGCAGGCACAGATACGCAGTATTTT. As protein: CASRTAGTDTQYF.

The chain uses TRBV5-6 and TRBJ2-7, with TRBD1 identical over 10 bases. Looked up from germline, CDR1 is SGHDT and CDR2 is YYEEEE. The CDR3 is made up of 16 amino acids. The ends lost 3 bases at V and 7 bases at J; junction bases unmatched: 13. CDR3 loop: CASSSRDRGFPGEQYF. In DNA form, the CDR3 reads TGTGCCAGCAGCTCTAGGGACAGGGGCTTCCCGGGGGAGCAGTACTTC.

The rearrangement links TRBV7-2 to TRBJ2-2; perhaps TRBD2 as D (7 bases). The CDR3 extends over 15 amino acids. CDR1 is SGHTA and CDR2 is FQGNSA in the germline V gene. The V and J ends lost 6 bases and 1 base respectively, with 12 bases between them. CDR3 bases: TGTGCCAGCAGAAGGGGGGGACAGAACACCGGGGAGCTGTTTTTT. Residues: CASRRGGQNTGELFF. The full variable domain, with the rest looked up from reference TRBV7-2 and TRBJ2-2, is GAGVSQSPSNKVTEKGKDVELRCDPISGHTALYWYRQSLGQGLEFLIYFQGNSAPDKSGLPSDRFSAERTGGSVSTLTIQRTQQEDSAVYLCASRRGGQNTGELFFGEGSRLTVL.

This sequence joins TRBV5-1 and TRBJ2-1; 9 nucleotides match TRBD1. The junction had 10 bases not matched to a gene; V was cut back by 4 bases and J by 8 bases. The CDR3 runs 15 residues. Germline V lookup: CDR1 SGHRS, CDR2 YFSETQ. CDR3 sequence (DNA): TGCGCCAGCAGCCCCGACAGGGGGAATAACGATGAGCAGTTCTTC. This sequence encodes CASSPDRGNNDEQFF.

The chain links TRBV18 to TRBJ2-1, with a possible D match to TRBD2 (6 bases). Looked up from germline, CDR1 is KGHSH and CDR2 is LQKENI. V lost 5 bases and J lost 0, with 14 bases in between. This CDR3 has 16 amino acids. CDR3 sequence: CASSELAIFSYNEQFF. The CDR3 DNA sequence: TGTGCCAGCTCAGAGCTAGCGATTTTCTCCTACAATGAGCAGTTCTTC.

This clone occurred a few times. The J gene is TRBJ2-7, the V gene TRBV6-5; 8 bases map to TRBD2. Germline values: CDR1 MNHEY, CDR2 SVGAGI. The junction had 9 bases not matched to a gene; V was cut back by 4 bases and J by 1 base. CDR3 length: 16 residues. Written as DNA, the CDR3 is TGTGCCAGCAGTTCCGGGACGGGGGGGGTATCCTACGAGCAGTACTTC. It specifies CASSSGTGGVSYEQYF.

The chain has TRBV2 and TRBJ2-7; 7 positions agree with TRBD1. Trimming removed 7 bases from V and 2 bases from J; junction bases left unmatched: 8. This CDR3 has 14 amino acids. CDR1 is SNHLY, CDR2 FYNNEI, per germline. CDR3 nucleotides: TGTGCCAGCACACACGGGACAGTTACCTACGAGCAGTACTTC. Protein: CASTHGTVTYEQYF.

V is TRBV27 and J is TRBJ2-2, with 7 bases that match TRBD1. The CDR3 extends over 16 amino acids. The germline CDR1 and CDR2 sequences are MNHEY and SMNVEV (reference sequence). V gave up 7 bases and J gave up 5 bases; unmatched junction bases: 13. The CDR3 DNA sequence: TGTGCCAGCATCCCCCCCGGAAGGGGGCGTACCGGGGAGCTGTTTTTT. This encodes CASIPPGRGRTGELFF.

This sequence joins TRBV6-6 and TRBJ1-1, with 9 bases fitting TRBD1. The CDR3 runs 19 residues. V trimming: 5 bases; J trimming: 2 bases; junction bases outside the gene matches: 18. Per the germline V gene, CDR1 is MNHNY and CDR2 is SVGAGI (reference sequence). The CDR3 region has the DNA TGTGCCAGCAGTCGCTTTCATTCCGGGACAGGGACTCACAACACTGAAGCTTTCTTT. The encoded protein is CASSRFHSGTGTHNTEAFF.

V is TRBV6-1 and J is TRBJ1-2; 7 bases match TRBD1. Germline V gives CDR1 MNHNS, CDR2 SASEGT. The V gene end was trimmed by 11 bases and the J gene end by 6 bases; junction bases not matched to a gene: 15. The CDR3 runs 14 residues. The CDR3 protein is CAPARRGDFDGYTF. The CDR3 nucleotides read TGTGCCCCCGCGCGCAGGGGGGATTTCGATGGCTACACCTTC.

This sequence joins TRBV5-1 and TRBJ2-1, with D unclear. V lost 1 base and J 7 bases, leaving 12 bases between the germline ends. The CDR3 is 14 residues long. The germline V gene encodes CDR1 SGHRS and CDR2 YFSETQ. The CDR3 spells CASSLISGSNEQFF. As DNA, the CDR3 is TGCGCCAGCAGCTTGATTTCCGGATCAAATGAGCAGTTCTTC.

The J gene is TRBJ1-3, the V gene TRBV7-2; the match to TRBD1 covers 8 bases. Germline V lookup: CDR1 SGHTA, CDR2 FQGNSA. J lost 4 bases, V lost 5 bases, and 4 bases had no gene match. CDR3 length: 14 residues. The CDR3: CASSLRGLGNTIYF. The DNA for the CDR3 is TGTGCCAGCAGCCTCAGGGGGCTAGGAAACACCATATATTTT.

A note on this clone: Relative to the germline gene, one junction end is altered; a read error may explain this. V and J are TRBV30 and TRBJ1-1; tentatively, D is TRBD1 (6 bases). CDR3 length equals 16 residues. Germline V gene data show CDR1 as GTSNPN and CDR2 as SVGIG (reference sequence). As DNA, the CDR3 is TGTGCCTGGGGTGTGAGAGGGGGTATCTTGGTCACTGAAGCTTTCTTT. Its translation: CAWGVRGGILVTEAFF.